Listed here are 2 T cell receptor beta chains from one sample, sequenced in a study of cytomegalovirus exposure and HLA in healthy donors. PCR amplification relied on 60 Vbeta primers (plus 13 Jbeta primers). Clones were sequenced by immunoSEQ multiplex PCR, and TCRdb holds only the in-frame ones, with some missing. The table records just under 150,000 clones, 75% to 90% of them present only once. The sequencing sample was made of PBMCs. Receptors originate from a woman younger than 45 in good health and CMV-seronegative.

This clone has a single count. This rearrangement joins TRBV6-1 to TRBJ2-5; 9 nucleotides agree with TRBD1. The germline V gene has CDR1 MNHNS and CDR2 SASEGT. J was trimmed by 4 bases and V by 6 bases; bases with no gene match: 9. The CDR3 loop spans 15 amino acids. The CDR3 loop is CASSLSQGAGETQYF. In nucleotides, the CDR3 is TGTGCCAGCAGCCTGTCACAGGGGGCGGGAGAGACCCAGTACTTC.

The chain uses TRBV6-4 and TRBJ2-5; 7 bases are shared with TRBD2. The CDR3 spans 17 residues. V shed 4 bases, J shed 1 base, and the junction held 12 bases outside the gene matches. Per the germline V gene, CDR1 is MRHNA and CDR2 is SNTAGT. The chain's CDR3 is CASSVGWSGKCQETQYF. The CDR3 bases are TGTGCCAGCAGTGTAGGTTGGAGCGGGAAGTGCCAAGAGACCCAGTACTTC.